What follows are 29 T cell receptor beta chains derived from one specimen sequenced in a study of OX40 agonist ivuxolimab in advanced cancers. Only in-frame clones appear in the TCRdb table, and some are missing; sequencing was by immunoSEQ multiplex PCR. Of 30,000 to 40,000 clones listed, 82% were seen once; the top ten hold 2.6%. The sequences come from CD4+ or CD8+ T cells sorted from blood, collected in a trial of the OX40 agonist ivuxolimab. The receptors shown here come from an adult with an advanced solid tumor such as melanoma, head and neck, liver or kidney cancer.

The J gene is TRBJ1-1, the V gene TRBV18, with TRBD1 matching over 8 bases. The V and J ends lost 6 bases and 1 base, in that order; junction bases with no gene match: 7. This CDR3 has 15 residues. Germline loops: CDR1 KGHSH, CDR2 LQKENI. The DNA of the CDR3 is TGTGCCAGCTCCCCCGGACAGGGTTGGAACACTGAAGCTTTCTTT. Its translation: CASSPGQGWNTEAFF.

This chain joins TRBV29-1 and TRBJ1-1, with 7 bases aligning to TRBD1. V was clipped by 7 bases and J by 0 bases; unmatched bases: 2. CDR1 is SQVTM, CDR2 ANQGSEA, per germline. The CDR3 runs 12 residues. The CDR3 region is CSGGGVNTEAFF. The CDR3 bases are TGCAGCGGAGGGGGCGTGAACACTGAAGCTTTCTTT.

This clone was seen a handful of times. V and J are TRBV29-1 and TRBJ2-7; TRBD1 matches 8 bases. This CDR3 region has 12 residues. The trim removed 0 bases at V and 9 bases at J, leaving 4 bases unmatched. CDR1 is SQVTM and CDR2 is ANQGSEA in the germline V gene. CDR3 in DNA: TGCAGCGTTGAAGAGACAGGGGACGTGCAGTACTTC. Amino acids: CSVEETGDVQYF.

The rearrangement links TRBV5-1 to TRBJ2-3; D remains ambiguous. Deletions cut 2 bases from V and 2 bases from J, with 12 bases between. Per germline, CDR1 SGHRS and CDR2 YFSETQ. The CDR3 runs 15 residues. In DNA, the CDR3 is TGCGCCAGCAGCTTTCAGCTAACTCCCACAGATACGCAGTATTTT. Translating gives CASSFQLTPTDTQYF.

The gene calls are TRBV6-6 and TRBJ1-5; D uncertain. The CDR3 spans 15 residues. CDR1 is MNHNY and CDR2 is SVGAGI in the germline V gene (reference sequence). V lost 2 bases to trimming and J lost 1 base, with 9 bases between them. The CDR3 sequence is CASSYVYGSNQPQHF. CDR3 sequence (DNA): TGTGCCAGCAGTTACGTCTATGGCAGCAATCAGCCCCAGCATTTT.

The V and J genes are TRBV5-1 and TRBJ2-1, with 10 bases that match TRBD2. Unmatched junction bases numbered 5, after V lost 0 bases and J lost 8 bases. Germline CDR1 and CDR2: SGHRS and YFSETQ. The CDR3 consists of 15 residues. This CDR3 reads CASSLGSGGADEQFF. Written as DNA, the CDR3 is TGCGCCAGCAGCTTGGGAAGCGGGGGGGCTGATGAGCAGTTCTTC. Variable domain in full (rest from reference TRBV5-1 and TRBJ2-1): KAGVTQTPRYLIKTRGQQVTLSCSPISGHRSVSWYQQTPGQGLQFLFEYFSETQRNKGNFPGRFSGRQFSNSRSEMNVSTLELGDSALYLCASSLGSGGADEQFFGPGTRLTVL.

The V call is TRBV19, the J call TRBJ2-1; no definite D call. The ends were cut back, 1 base at V and 9 bases at J, with 16 bases in the middle. The CDR3 runs to 15 residues. Germline V gives CDR1 LNHDA, CDR2 SQIVND (reference sequence). The CDR3 loop is CASSIAEPGFSEQFF. The CDR3 region has the DNA TGTGCCAGTAGTATAGCGGAACCGGGTTTCAGTGAGCAGTTCTTC.

The chain links TRBV10-3 to TRBJ2-7; 9 bases map to TRBD1. The J segment lost 5 bases and the V segment lost 1 base, leaving 3 bases of the junction unmatched. The CDR3 spans 14 residues. The germline V gene encodes CDR1 ENHRY and CDR2 SYGVKD. CDR3 in amino acids: CAISELGQGNEQYF. In nucleotides, the CDR3 is TGTGCCATCAGTGAGTTAGGACAGGGGAACGAGCAGTACTTC.

This clone is a singleton in its sample. V gene TRBV7-2 combines with J gene TRBJ1-6; D gene uncertain. Germline values: CDR1 SGHTA, CDR2 FQGNSA. This CDR3 is built from 15 residues. V lost 5 bases to trimming and J lost 7 bases, with 15 bases between them. The CDR3 bases are TGTGCCAGCAGCCCCTTCGGTAGCGAGAATTCACCCCTCCACTTT. Amino acid sequence: CASSPFGSENSPLHF. Full variable domain (missing parts from reference TRBV7-2 and TRBJ1-6): GAGVSQSPSNKVTEKGKDVELRCDPISGHTALYWYRQSLGQGLEFLIYFQGNSAPDKSGLPSDRFSAERTGGSVSTLTIQRTQQEDSAVYLCASSPFGSENSPLHFGNGTRLTVT.

The chain links TRBV9 to TRBJ1-4; 8 bases are shared with TRBD1. After removal of 3 bases from V and 4 bases from J, the junction contained 5 bases not matched to a gene. Looked up from germline, CDR1 is SGDLS and CDR2 is YYNGEE. The CDR3 is 15 residues long. CDR3 sequence (DNA): TGTGCCAGCAGCGGGACAGGGTCCGGTAATGAAAAACTGTTTTTT. Protein sequence: CASSGTGSGNEKLFF.

The V and J genes are TRBV4-1 and TRBJ1-1; D may be TRBD1 (5 bases). Germline V gene sequence: CDR1 MGHRA, CDR2 YSYEKL. V gave up 5 bases and J gave up 6 bases, with 16 bases separating them. The CDR3 contains 14 residues. The CDR3 protein is CASSDPVGVSEAFF. CDR3 sequence (DNA): TGCGCCAGCAGCGACCCGGTGGGGGTCTCTGAAGCTTTCTTT.

V and J are TRBV15 and TRBJ1-3; D is undetermined. Trimming left V 1 base short and J 7 bases short, with 8 bases between. Germline V lookup: CDR1 LNHNV, CDR2 YYDKDF (reference sequence). CDR3 size: 13 residues. This CDR3 reads CATSRGRFNTIYF. The CDR3 DNA reads as TGTGCCACCAGCAGAGGTAGATTTAACACCATATATTTT.

The chain combines TRBV7-2 with TRBJ2-2, with 7 positions matching TRBD1. V dropped 5 bases and J dropped 5; count of bases not matched to a gene: 11. This CDR3 has 16 residues. Germline CDR1 reads SGHTA; CDR2 reads FQGNSA. The CDR3 nucleotides are TGTGCCAGCAGCCTCCCCCGAGGGGGCGGGACCGGGGAGCTGTTTTTT. This sequence encodes CASSLPRGGGTGELFF.

This rearrangement joins TRBV27 to TRBJ2-7; D may be TRBD1 (7 bases). The CDR3 covers 16 residues. Germline loops: CDR1 MNHEY, CDR2 SMNVEV (reference sequence). V gave up 4 bases and J gave up 6 bases, with 22 bases separating them. This CDR3 reads CASSWAGKAGGLEQYF. In DNA form, the CDR3 reads TGTGCCAGCAGTTGGGCAGGAAAGGCAGGGGGGCTCGAGCAGTACTTC.

The chain couples TRBV5-7 to TRBJ2-7; TRBD2 matches at 9 bases. TRBV5-7 is an open reading frame, and its role is uncertain. CDR3 size: 16 residues. After removal of 1 base from V and 2 bases from J, the junction contained 7 bases not matched to a gene. The CDR3 sequence: CASSLFQLAGTYEQYF. In nucleotides, the CDR3 is TGTGCCAGCAGCTTGTTCCAGCTAGCGGGAACCTACGAGCAGTACTTC.

This chain uses TRBV7-3 with TRBJ2-1, with a possible D match to TRBD2 (6 bases). CDR3 length: 15 residues. Germline V CDR1 and CDR2: SGHTA, FQGTGA. Trimming shortened V by 0 bases and J by 7 bases, and 13 bases separated the two germline ends. CDR3 DNA sequence: TGTGCCAGCAGCTTAACGGGGGAGGCTTGGAATGAGCAGTTCTTC. Translating it yields CASSLTGEAWNEQFF.

This clone showed up just once. In DNA, the CDR3 is TGTGCCAGCAGACACCGGGAGGACTCTTATGAGCAGTTCTTC. This sequence encodes CASRHREDSYEQFF. The chain employs TRBV28 and TRBJ2-1; TRBD2 aligns across 7 bases. Per germline, CDR1 MDHEN and CDR2 SYDVKM. J gave up 8 bases and V 6 bases, and 10 bases lay outside the gene matches. CDR3 size: 14 residues.

The V call is TRBV5-1, the J call TRBJ2-2, with D maybe TRBD1 (5 bases). This CDR3 spans 16 amino acids. Germline assignment: CDR1 SGHRS and CDR2 YFSETQ. Trimming took off 0 bases at V and 6 bases at J, with 15 bases between the two ends. The CDR3 reads CASSLARQGGAGELFF. In DNA, the CDR3 is TGCGCCAGCAGCTTGGCCCGGCAGGGTGGCGCCGGGGAGCTGTTTTTT. Supplemented by reference TRBV5-1 and TRBJ2-2, the full variable domain reads KAGVTQTPRYLIKTRGQQVTLSCSPISGHRSVSWYQQTPGQGLQFLFEYFSETQRNKGNFPGRFSGRQFSNSRSEMNVSTLELGDSALYLCASSLARQGGAGELFFGEGSRLTVL.

A few counts support this clone. The chain recombines TRBV7-3 with TRBJ1-2; TRBD1 might be the D (6 bases). Germline loops: CDR1 SGHTA, CDR2 FQGTGA. Between the trimmed V and J ends, which lost 5 bases and 8 bases, there was a span of 12 bases. This CDR3 has 12 amino acids. The CDR3 DNA sequence: TGTGCCAGCAGCGCACAGGGAGGAGGCTACACCTTC. Translated, it gives CASSAQGGGYTF. Full variable domain (remainder filled in from reference TRBV7-3 and TRBJ1-2): GAGVSQTPSNKVTEKGKYVELRCDPISGHTALYWYRQSLGQGPEFLIYFQGTGAADDSGLPNDRFFAVRPEGSVSTLKIQRTERGDSAVYLCASSAQGGGYTFGSGTRLTVV.

The chain employs TRBV19 and TRBJ1-2, with no clear D. The CDR3 sequence is 13 residues long. V dropped 2 bases and J dropped 7 bases, with 11 bases sitting between them. Per the germline V gene, CDR1 is LNHDA and CDR2 is SQIVND (reference sequence). The CDR3, as DNA: TGTGCCAGTAGTATAAACCCCGCATCTGGCTACACCTTC. This codes for CASSINPASGYTF. Variable domain in full (rest from reference TRBV19 and TRBJ1-2): DGGITQSPKYLFRKEGQNVTLSCEQNLNHDAMYWYRQDPGQGLRLIYYSQIVNDFQKGDIAEGYSVSREKKESFPLTVTSAQKNPTAFYLCASSINPASGYTFGSGTRLTVV.

The V and J genes are TRBV7-2 and TRBJ1-5; the D is unclear. This CDR3 spans 15 amino acids. V was trimmed by 8 bases and J by 0 bases, leaving 14 bases between them. Germline CDR1 reads SGHTA; CDR2 reads FQGNSA. DNA of the CDR3: TGTGCCAGCGCCATAGACCTTTATAGCAATCAGCCCCAGCATTTT. Residues: CASAIDLYSNQPQHF.

There are a few counts of this clone. V and J are TRBV7-9 and TRBJ1-3; maybe TRBD1 (5 bases). With 5 bases removed from V and 0 bases from J, the gap between germline ends came to 17 bases. The CDR3 contains 17 residues. CDR1 is SEHNR, CDR2 FQNEAQ, per germline (reference sequence). DNA for the CDR3: TGTGCCAGCAGCCCCCAGGGAGGGGCTCCCTCTGGAAACACCATATATTTT. It yields the protein CASSPQGGAPSGNTIYF.

The chain couples TRBV2 to TRBJ2-1, with TRBD2 matching over 9 bases. V trimming: 6 bases; J trimming: 0 bases; junction bases outside the gene matches: 3. CDR1 is SNHLY, CDR2 FYNNEI, per germline. There are 15 residues in the CDR3. The CDR3 DNA reads TGTGCCAGCAGCGTTAGCGGGGGCTCCTACAATGAGCAGTTCTTC. It codes for CASSVSGGSYNEQFF.

CDR3 amino acids: CASSETSNTEAFF. The CDR3 DNA follows: TGTGCCAGCAGTGAAACTTCGAACACTGAAGCTTTCTTT. The genes are TRBV6-1 and TRBJ1-1; D unresolved. Germline CDR1 MNHNS, CDR2 SASEGT. This CDR3 has 13 amino acids. Trimming pared 2 bases from V and 1 base from J, leaving 5 bases between.

V and J are TRBV5-1 and TRBJ2-1; no firm D call. Trimming stripped 4 bases from V and 0 bases from J, with 14 bases between. The germline gives CDR1 SGHRS, CDR2 YFSETQ. This CDR3 has 16 amino acids. CDR3 coding DNA: TGCGCCAGCAGCAGCTCATTGGGCAGCTCCTACAATGAGCAGTTCTTC. Translation: CASSSSLGSSYNEQFF.

This clone came up once. V gene TRBV6-1 combines with J gene TRBJ1-5, with D uncertain. The V end lost 4 bases, the J end lost 2 bases, and 18 bases lay between the germline ends. Germline V gene lookup returns CDR1 MNHNS and CDR2 SASEGT. This CDR3 spans 17 amino acids. The CDR3 DNA sequence: TGTGCCAGCAGTGCCGTGCACATCCAAATCGGCAATCAGCCCCAGCATTTT. Amino acid sequence: CASSAVHIQIGNQPQHF.

DNA of the CDR3: TGTGCCAGCAGCCAGGGGCAAGACCTAAACTATGGCTACACCTTC. Residues: CASSQGQDLNYGYTF. The gene calls are TRBV4-2 and TRBJ1-2, with D possibly being TRBD1 (5 bases). V was clipped by 3 bases and J by 2 bases, with 13 bases between them. CDR3 length equals 15 residues. Looked up from germline, CDR1 is LGHNA and CDR2 is YNFKEQ.

This chain joins TRBV30 and TRBJ2-1, with a tentative D call TRBD2 (5 bases). V shed 3 bases and J shed 0 bases, with 9 bases lying between them. Germline CDR1 and CDR2: GTSNPN and SVGIG (reference sequence). This CDR3 spans 14 amino acids. The CDR3 bases are TGTGCCTGGAGGGCGGGTCTCTCCTACAATGAGCAGTTCTTC. Protein sequence: CAWRAGLSYNEQFF.

The gene calls are TRBV10-3 and TRBJ2-1; D perhaps matches TRBD1 (6 bases). V was cut by 7 bases and J by 7 bases, with 11 bases left in between. The CDR3 consists of 12 residues. In germline, CDR1 is ENHRY, CDR2 SYGVKD. The DNA for the CDR3 is TGTGCCATCAAGAGGACAGAAAATGAGCAGTTCTTC. Amino acids: CAIKRTENEQFF.